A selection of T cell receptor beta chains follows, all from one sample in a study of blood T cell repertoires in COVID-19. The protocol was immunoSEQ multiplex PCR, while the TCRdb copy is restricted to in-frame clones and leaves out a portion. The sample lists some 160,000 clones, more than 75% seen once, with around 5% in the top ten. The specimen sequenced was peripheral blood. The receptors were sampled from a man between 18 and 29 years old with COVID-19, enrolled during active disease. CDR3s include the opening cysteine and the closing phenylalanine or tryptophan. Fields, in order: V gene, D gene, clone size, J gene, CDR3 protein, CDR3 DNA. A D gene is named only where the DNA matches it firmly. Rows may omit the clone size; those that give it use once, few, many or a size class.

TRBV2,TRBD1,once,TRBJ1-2,CASSPGTGLNYGYTF,TGTGCCAGCAGCCCCGGGACAGGGCTTAACTATGGCTACACCTTC
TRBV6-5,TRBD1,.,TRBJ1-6,CASIQGQHNSPLHF,TGTGCCAGCATCCAGGGACAGCATAATTCACCCCTCCACTTT
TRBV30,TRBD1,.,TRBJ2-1,CAWSVQGGPYNEQFF,TGTGCCTGGAGTGTACAAGGGGGCCCCTACAATGAGCAGTTCTTC
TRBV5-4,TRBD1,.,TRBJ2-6,CASSFAGTGGSGANVLTF,TGTGCCAGCAGTTTCGCCGGGACAGGGGGCTCTGGGGCCAACGTCCTGACTTTC
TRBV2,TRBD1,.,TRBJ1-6,CASSARGWNSPLHF,TGTGCCAGCAGTGCCAGGGGGTGGAATTCACCCCTCCACTTT
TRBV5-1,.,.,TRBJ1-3,CASSLGATSGNTIYF,TGCGCCAGCAGCTTGGGCGCAACCTCTGGAAACACCATATATTTT
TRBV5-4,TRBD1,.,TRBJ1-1,CASSGGTAWNTEAFF,TGTGCCAGCAGCGGTGGGACAGCCTGGAACACTGAAGCTTTCTTT
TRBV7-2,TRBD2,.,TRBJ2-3,CASSSNSGDTQYF,TGTGCCAGCAGCTCCAATAGCGGGGATACGCAGTATTTT
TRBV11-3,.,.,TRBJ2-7,CASSLEWGRAGEQYF,TGTGCCAGCAGCTTAGAATGGGGGCGGGCTGGAGAGCAGTACTTC
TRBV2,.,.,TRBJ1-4,CASNRQQGRDEKLFF,TGTGCCAGCAACAGGCAACAGGGCAGGGATGAAAAACTGTTTTTT
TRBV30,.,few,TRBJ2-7,CAWSGDNYEQYF,TGTGCCTGGTCGGGAGACAACTACGAGCAGTACTTC
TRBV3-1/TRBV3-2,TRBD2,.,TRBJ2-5,CASRRAGVRETQYF,TGTGCCAGCCGACGAGCGGGAGTAAGGGAGACCCAGTACTTC
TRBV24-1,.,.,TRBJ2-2,CATSDLSQGDTGELFF,TGTGCCACCAGTGATTTGTCGCAGGGTGACACCGGGGAGCTGTTTTTT
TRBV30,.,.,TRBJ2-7,CAWRTGFYEQYF,TGTGCCTGGAGGACGGGTTTCTACGAGCAGTACTTC
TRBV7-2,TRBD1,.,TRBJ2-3,CASSPGQGSTDTQYF,TGTGCCAGCAGCCCGGGACAGGGGTCCACAGATACGCAGTATTTT
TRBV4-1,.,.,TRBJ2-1,CASSQGTAFIYNEQFF,TGCGCCAGCAGCCAAGGGACAGCGTTTATCTACAATGAGCAGTTCTTC
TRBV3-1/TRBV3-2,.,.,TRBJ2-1,CASSTPAAGYQYNEQFF,TGTGCCAGCAGCACCCCAGCCGCAGGGTACCAATACAATGAGCAGTTCTTC
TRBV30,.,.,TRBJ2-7,CAWSDGSSYEQYF,TGTGCCTGGAGCGACGGGAGCTCCTACGAGCAGTACTTC
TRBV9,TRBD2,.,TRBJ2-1,CASSVVGSGWDEQFF,TGTGCCAGCAGCGTAGTAGGTAGCGGGTGGGATGAGCAGTTCTTC
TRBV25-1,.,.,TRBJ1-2,CASSAGQGYGYTF,TGTGCCAGCAGTGCAGGGCAGGGCTATGGCTACACCTTC
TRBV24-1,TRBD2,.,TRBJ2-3,CATGAGGPDTQYF,TGTGCCACTGGGGCGGGGGGACCGGATACGCAGTATTTT
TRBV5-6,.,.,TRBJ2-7,CASSFGLGVSYEQYF,TGTGCCAGCAGCTTCGGCCTAGGGGTCTCCTACGAGCAGTACTTC
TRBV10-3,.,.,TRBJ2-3,CAISDKIGRGTTDTQYF,TGTGCCATCAGTGATAAGATTGGCAGGGGTACCACAGATACGCAGTATTTT
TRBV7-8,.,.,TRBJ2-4,CASSTPGAKNIQYF,TGTGCCAGCAGCACCCCCGGAGCCAAAAACATTCAGTACTTC
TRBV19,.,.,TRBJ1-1,CASSIRGLMNTEAFF,TGTGCCAGTAGTATCCGGGGATTAATGAACACTGAAGCTTTCTTT
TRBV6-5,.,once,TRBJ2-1,CASSSTGPPYNEQFF,TGTGCCAGCAGTTCCACAGGGCCTCCCTACAATGAGCAGTTCTTC
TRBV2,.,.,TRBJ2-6,CASSEDRALGANVLTF,TGTGCCAGCAGTGAAGACAGGGCTCTGGGGGCCAACGTCCTGACTTTC
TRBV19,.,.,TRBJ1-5,CASSPSASNQPQHF,TGTGCCAGTAGTCCCTCTGCGAGCAATCAGCCCCAGCATTTT
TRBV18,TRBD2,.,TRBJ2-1,CASQRVSGSGSYNEQFF,TGTGCCAGCCAAAGGGTTAGCGGGAGTGGGTCCTACAATGAGCAGTTCTTC
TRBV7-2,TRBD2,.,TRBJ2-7,CASSLKREAGEQYF,TGTGCCAGCAGCTTGAAGCGGGAAGCGGGTGAGCAGTACTTC
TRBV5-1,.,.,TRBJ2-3,CASSGGGSSTDTQYF,TGCGCCAGCAGCGGGGGGGGCAGCAGCACAGATACGCAGTATTTT
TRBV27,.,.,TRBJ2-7,CASSLTGQPDYEQYF,TGTGCCAGCAGTTTAACTGGGCAGCCAGATTACGAGCAGTACTTC
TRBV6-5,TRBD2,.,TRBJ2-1,CASSYSGTSSNEQFF,TGTGCCAGCAGTTACTCGGGGACTAGCAGCAATGAGCAGTTCTTC
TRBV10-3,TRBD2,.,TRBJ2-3,CAISTSGGGGTDTQYF,TGTGCCATCAGTACTAGCGGGGGGGGAGGGACAGATACGCAGTATTTT
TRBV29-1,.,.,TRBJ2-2,CSVVGGNTGELFF,TGCAGCGTTGTAGGGGGGAACACCGGGGAGCTGTTTTTT
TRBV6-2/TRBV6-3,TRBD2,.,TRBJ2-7,CASSSTSGSSYEQYF,TGTGCCAGCAGTTCTACTAGCGGGTCCTCCTACGAGCAGTACTTC
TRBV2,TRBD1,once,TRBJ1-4,CASRRQGGDEKLFF,TGTGCCAGCAGGCGACAGGGGGGAGATGAAAAACTGTTTTTT
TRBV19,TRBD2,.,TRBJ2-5,CASKRTSGREETQYF,TGTGCCAGTAAGCGGACTAGCGGGAGAGAAGAGACCCAGTACTTC
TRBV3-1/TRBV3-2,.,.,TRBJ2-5,CASSQVGGGETQYF,TGTGCCAGCAGCCAAGTGGGGGGTGGGGAGACCCAGTACTTC
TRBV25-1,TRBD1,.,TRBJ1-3,CASSEYDRVSGNTIYF,TGTGCCAGCAGTGAATACGACAGGGTCTCTGGAAACACCATATATTTT
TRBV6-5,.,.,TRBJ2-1,CASSFRHHNEQFF,TGTGCCAGCAGTTTCCGACACCACAATGAGCAGTTCTTC
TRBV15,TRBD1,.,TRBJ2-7,CATSRPGTGGEQYF,TGTGCCACCAGCAGACCCGGGACAGGGGGCGAGCAGTACTTC
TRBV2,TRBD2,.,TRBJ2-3,CASSELLADTDTQYF,TGTGCCAGCAGTGAATTACTAGCGGACACAGATACGCAGTATTTT
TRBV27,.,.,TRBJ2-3,CASSLWDKDTQYF,TGTGCCAGCAGTTTGTGGGACAAGGATACGCAGTATTTT
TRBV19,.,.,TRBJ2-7,CASSPQRTGSYEQYF,TGTGCCAGTAGTCCCCAGCGGACGGGCTCCTACGAGCAGTACTTC
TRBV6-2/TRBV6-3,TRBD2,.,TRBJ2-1,CASSYRNLAGGNNEQFF,TGTGCCAGCAGTTATCGTAACCTAGCGGGAGGCAACAATGAGCAGTTCTTC
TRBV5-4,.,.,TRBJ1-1,CASGGWGTEAFF,TGTGCCTCCGGGGGTTGGGGGACTGAAGCTTTCTTT
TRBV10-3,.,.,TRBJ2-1,CAISESWPNEQFF,TGTGCCATCAGTGAGTCGTGGCCAAATGAGCAGTTCTTC
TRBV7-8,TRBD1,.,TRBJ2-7,CASSSPPGQGLYRVVYEQYF,TGTGCCAGCAGCTCGCCACCGGGACAGGGTCTTTATAGAGTCGTATACGAGCAGTACTTC
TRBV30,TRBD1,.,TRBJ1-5,CAWSLGTGTHQPQHF,TGTGCCTGGAGCCTCGGGACAGGAACACATCAGCCCCAGCATTTT
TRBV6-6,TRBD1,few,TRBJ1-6,CASSYSQTGVAPLHF,TGTGCCAGCAGTTACTCCCAGACAGGGGTTGCACCCCTCCACTTT
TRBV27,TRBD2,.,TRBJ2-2,CASSSPGLAGVGTGELFF,TGTGCCAGCAGTTCTCCGGGACTAGCGGGAGTAGGCACCGGGGAGCTGTTTTTT
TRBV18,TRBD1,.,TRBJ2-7,CASSLRAGQGSYEQYF,TGTGCCAGCTCACTGAGAGCGGGACAGGGCTCCTACGAGCAGTACTTC
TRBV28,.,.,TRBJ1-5,CASSLPGVNQPQHF,TGTGCCAGCAGTTTACCAGGGGTCAATCAGCCCCAGCATTTT